Below are 18 T cell receptor beta chains sequenced from a single sample in a study of shared clonotypes between healthy human individuals. Method: immunoSEQ multiplex PCR; TCRdb's copy keeps in-frame clones and lacks some. The table has approximately 350,000 clones, 96% seen once. The specimen sequenced was memory CD8+ T cells sorted from blood. Indicated subset: CD45RO+ cells pooled with CCR7-negative TemRA cells. The source of these receptors is a man in his thirties or forties in good health.

The chain is built from TRBV5-6 and TRBJ2-3; possibly TRBD1 or TRBD2 for D (6 bases each). Per the germline V gene, CDR1 is SGHDT and CDR2 is YYEEEE. V was trimmed by 4 bases and J by 0 bases, leaving 15 bases between them. The CDR3 consists of 16 residues. CDR3 nucleotide sequence: TGTGCCAGCAGCCGGAGGGCGGGACAAAGCACAGATACGCAGTATTTT. This gives the protein CASSRRAGQSTDTQYF.

This chain uses TRBV27 with TRBJ2-7, with 8 bases identical to TRBD2. Per germline, CDR1 MNHEY and CDR2 SMNVEV (reference sequence). V trimming: 0 bases; J trimming: 6 bases; junction bases outside the gene matches: 10. CDR3 length: 16 amino acids. In nucleotides, the CDR3 is TGTGCCAGCAGTTTATCGAGGGTAGCGGGATCGGGCGAGCAGTACTTC. This translates into CASSLSRVAGSGEQYF.

The chain recombines TRBV5-1 with TRBJ1-1; 9 bases fit TRBD1. CDR3 length equals 14 residues. Germline V gene data show CDR1 as SGHRS and CDR2 as YFSETQ. V shed 4 bases, J shed 3 bases, and the junction held 4 bases outside the gene matches. DNA for the CDR3: TGCGCCAGCAGCGGACGGACAGGGGACACTGAAGCTTTCTTT. This codes for CASSGRTGDTEAFF.

The chain couples TRBV2 to TRBJ1-3; 9 bases fit TRBD1. Trimming took 8 bases from V and 3 from J; bases not matched to a gene: 8. The CDR3 contains 15 residues. Germline V gene lookup returns CDR1 SNHLY and CDR2 FYNNEI. Here the CDR3 reads CASDRDRANGNTIYF. CDR3 coding DNA: TGTGCCAGCGATAGGGACAGGGCTAATGGAAACACCATATATTTT.

The V call is TRBV6-1, the J call TRBJ1-1, with unresolved D. The CDR3 is 15 amino acids. Trimming took 4 bases from V and 3 from J, leaving 15 bases between them. CDR1 MNHNS and CDR2 SASEGT come from the germline V gene. This CDR3 reads CASSARAGGDTEAFF. The CDR3 DNA is TGTGCCAGCAGTGCCCGGGCCGGCGGAGACACTGAAGCTTTCTTT.

The chain carries TRBV27 and TRBJ2-1; 9 positions agree with TRBD2. Trimming cost V 0 bases and J 7 bases; bases outside gene matches: 13. CDR3 length: 18 residues. CDR1 and CDR2 (germline): MNHEY, SMNVEV (reference sequence). The CDR3 DNA follows: TGTGCCAGCAGTTTATCGACTCGCGGGAGGGCCCCTTGGAATGAGCAGTTCTTC. The encoded protein is CASSLSTRGRAPWNEQFF.

This clone was seen a single time. V usage is TRBV5-6 and J usage is TRBJ2-1, with D possibly TRBD2 on 6 matching bases. CDR3 length: 15 residues. CDR1 SGHDT and CDR2 YYEEEE come from the germline V gene. With 0 bases removed from V and 3 bases from J, the gap between germline ends came to 10 bases. In DNA form, the CDR3 reads TGTGCCAGCAGCTTGGTTGGCGGGAACTACAATGAGCAGTTCTTC. It translates to CASSLVGGNYNEQFF.

The rearrangement uses TRBV7-6 and TRBJ2-3; no clear D gene. The CDR3 covers 12 residues. The V and J ends lost 2 bases and 6 bases respectively, with 6 bases between them. Germline assignment: CDR1 SGHVS and CDR2 FNYEAQ. The CDR3 protein is CASSLWLDTQYF. Here the CDR3 DNA reads TGTGCCAGCAGCTTATGGCTGGATACGCAGTATTTT.

The chain recombines TRBV4-1 with TRBJ1-1, with a tentative D call TRBD1 (6 bases). The length of the CDR3 is 15 residues. CDR1 and CDR2 (germline): MGHRA, YSYEKL. V lost 6 bases and J 1 base, leaving 15 bases between the germline ends. The CDR3 loop is CASRGYRAGNTEAFF. Here the CDR3 DNA reads TGCGCCAGCAGAGGATACAGGGCGGGGAACACTGAAGCTTTCTTT.

The chain links TRBV5-1 to TRBJ2-1; TRBD1 aligns across 9 bases. The CDR3 is made up of 15 amino acids. J lost 4 bases, V lost 3 bases, and 5 bases had no gene match. Germline V CDR1 and CDR2: SGHRS, YFSETQ. CDR3 protein: CASSWQGQGYNEQFF. For the CDR3, the DNA is TGCGCCAGCAGCTGGCAAGGACAGGGGTACAATGAGCAGTTCTTC.

The V gene is TRBV2, the J gene TRBJ2-2; TRBD2 matches at 10 bases. The CDR3 sequence is 16 residues long. Trimming cost V 3 bases and J 5 bases; bases outside gene matches: 6. Germline values: CDR1 SNHLY, CDR2 FYNNEI. CDR3 amino acids: CASSDRSGRGTGELFF. In DNA form, the CDR3 reads TGTGCCAGCAGTGATAGGAGCGGGAGGGGGACCGGGGAGCTGTTTTTT.

J is TRBJ2-7 and V is TRBV11-2; 7 positions match TRBD1. The CDR3 spans 15 residues. Germline V gene sequence: CDR1 SGHAT, CDR2 FQNNGV. Trimming took 4 bases from V and 0 from J; bases not matched to a gene: 6. The CDR3 coding sequence is TGTGCCAGCAGCTATTGGCAGGGGGTCTCCTACGAGCAGTACTTC. Amino acid sequence: CASSYWQGVSYEQYF.

The J gene is TRBJ2-2, the V gene TRBV5-1; 7 bases map to TRBD2. The CDR3 consists of 17 residues. Germline-derived CDR1 and CDR2 are SGHRS and YFSETQ. V lost 0 bases to trimming and J lost 2 bases; unmatched junction nucleotides: 7. The CDR3: CASSLGRLAFNTGELFF. CDR3 nucleotide sequence: TGCGCCAGCAGCTTGGGCCGACTAGCCTTTAACACCGGGGAGCTGTTTTTT.

J is TRBJ2-1 and V is TRBV13; 11 positions match TRBD2. Germline CDR1 reads PRHDT; CDR2 reads FYEKMQ (reference sequence). V shed 5 bases, J shed 9 bases, and the junction held 6 bases outside the gene matches. The CDR3 sequence is 14 residues long. CDR3 sequence (DNA): TGTGCCAGCAGCCCCATAGCGGGAGGGACTGAGCAGTTCTTC. Translating it yields CASSPIAGGTEQFF.

The chain couples TRBV7-8 to TRBJ1-5; D possibly corresponds to TRBD1 (6 bases). The CDR3 has 14 amino acids. In germline, CDR1 is SGHVS, CDR2 FQNEAQ. Trimming removed 3 bases from V and 7 bases from J, with 13 bases in between. The CDR3 loop reads CASSLSGGEQPQHF. In DNA, the CDR3 is TGTGCCAGCAGCTTGTCGGGGGGCGAGCAGCCCCAGCATTTT.

V usage is TRBV6-1 and J usage is TRBJ2-3; weak D call: TRBD2 (6 bases). V dropped 7 bases and J dropped 2 bases, with 13 bases sitting between them. The CDR3 has 14 residues. Germline V lookup: CDR1 MNHNS, CDR2 SASEGT. CDR3 coding DNA: TGTGCCAGCACCCCTGGGGGGATCACAGATACGCAGTATTTT. This codes for CASTPGGITDTQYF.

This chain links TRBV6-5 with TRBJ2-3, with D possibly matching TRBD2 (6 bases). This CDR3 contains 14 residues. In germline, CDR1 is MNHEY, CDR2 SVGAGI. The ends were cut back, 1 base at V and 6 bases at J, with 11 bases in the middle. The CDR3 here is CASSYFGRGDTQYF. For the CDR3, the DNA is TGTGCCAGCAGTTACTTTGGCCGGGGGGATACGCAGTATTTT.

The chain joins TRBV5-1 to TRBJ2-3; 11 bases are shared with TRBD2. J lost 4 bases, V lost 2 bases, and 3 bases had no gene match. Germline CDR1 reads SGHRS; CDR2 reads YFSETQ. The CDR3 sequence is 15 residues long. The CDR3 region has the DNA TGCGCCAGCAGCTTCGGTAGCGGGAGGGCAGATACGCAGTATTTT. This translates into CASSFGSGRADTQYF.